This T cell receptor beta chain was sequenced for a study of blood T cell repertoires in COVID-19. Clones were read by immunoSEQ multiplex PCR, and TCRdb kept only the in-frame ones, dropping some. This sample yields 200,000 to 300,000 clones, of which more than 75% are seen a single time; about 3.1% belongs to the top ten. The CDR3 covers 14 residues. The germline CDR1 and CDR2 sequences are SGHTA and FQGNSA. J lost 0 bases, V lost 6 bases, and 5 bases had no gene match. The chain combines TRBV7-2 with TRBJ2-7; 7 bases map to TRBD1. Sequenced: peripheral blood. The sequence was collected from a woman aged 30 to 39 who had recovered from COVID-19. The CDR3, as DNA: TGTGCCAGCAGACCAGGGGGTAGCTCCTACGAGCAGTACTTC. Translation: CASRPGGSSYEQYF. The whole variable domain, filled in from reference TRBV7-2 and TRBJ2-7, reads GAGVSQSPSNKVTEKGKDVELRCDPISGHTALYWYRQSLGQGLEFLIYFQGNSAPDKSGLPSDRFSAERTGGSVSTLTIQRTQQEDSAVYLCASRPGGSSYEQYFGPGTRLTVT.